What follows are 19 T cell receptor beta chains derived from one specimen sequenced in a study of blood T cell repertoires in COVID-19. Using immunoSEQ multiplex PCR, the repertoire was profiled, and TCRdb retains in-frame clones only, with some absent. The table has about 150,000 clones, 65% to 85% seen once. The sequencing input was peripheral blood. Receptors were obtained from a woman of 80 years or more with acute or convalescent COVID-19.

The chain recombines TRBV27 with TRBJ1-2; 8 bases match TRBD1. In germline, CDR1 is MNHEY, CDR2 SMNVEV (reference sequence). CDR3 length: 16 residues. The J segment lost 4 bases and the V segment lost 5 bases, leaving 12 bases of the junction unmatched. CDR3 sequence reads: CASSPLGTGITYGYTF. DNA of the CDR3: TGTGCCAGCAGTCCCCTAGGGACAGGAATAACCTATGGCTACACCTTC.

The chain is built from TRBV7-9 and TRBJ1-3, with a weak D call TRBD1 (6 bases). CDR3 length: 18 residues. The germline CDR1 and CDR2 sequences are SEHNR and FQNEAQ (reference sequence). The ends were cut back, 2 bases at V and 0 bases at J, with 17 bases in the middle. CDR3 protein: CASSLSVRTAYSGNTIYF. DNA for the CDR3: TGTGCCAGCAGCTTAAGTGTGAGGACAGCTTACTCTGGAAACACCATATATTTT. Full variable domain (rest looked up from reference TRBV7-9 and TRBJ1-3): DTGVSQNPRHKITKRGQNVTFRCDPISEHNRLYWYRQTLGQGPEFLTYFQNEAQLEKSRLLSDRFSAERPKGSFSTLEIQRTEQGDSAMYLCASSLSVRTAYSGNTIYFGEGSWLTVV.

V usage is TRBV21-1 and J usage is TRBJ2-2; the table calls TRBD1, which could not be checked here. TRBV21-1 constitutes a pseudogene. CDR3 size: 16 residues. CDR3 sequence: CATSTGLPHNTGELFF. Written as DNA, the CDR3 is TGTGCCACCTCGACAGGGCTACCTCATAACACCGGGGAGCTGTTTTTT.

The chain is built from TRBV3-1 (or the pseudogene TRBV3-2) and TRBJ1-2; 8 bases match TRBD1. Germline-derived CDR1 and CDR2 are LGHDT and YNNKEL (reference sequence). J was trimmed by 1 base and V by 6 bases; bases with no gene match: 13. The length of the CDR3 is 17 residues. The CDR3 DNA sequence: TGTGCCAGCAGGACCATGACGACAGGGGCTAATAACTATGGCTACACCTTC. It is translated as CASRTMTTGANNYGYTF.

This clone was detected a few times. The V gene is TRBV6-1, the J gene TRBJ1-5; TRBD1 aligns across 8 bases. V gave up 2 bases and J gave up 6 bases; unmatched junction bases: 3. CDR1 MNHNS and CDR2 SASEGT come from the germline V gene. The CDR3 spans 14 residues. The CDR3 bases are TGTGCCAGCAGTGAACAGGGGGCCGTTCAGCCCCAGCATTTT. This codes for CASSEQGAVQPQHF.

This chain connects TRBV7-3 to TRBJ2-2; 12 positions agree with TRBD2. The germline V gene has CDR1 SGHTA and CDR2 FQGTGA. This CDR3 is 15 amino acids long. Trimming cost V 5 bases and J 8 bases; bases outside gene matches: 6. This CDR3 reads CASSRTSGISGELFF. CDR3 in DNA: TGTGCCAGCAGCCGGACTAGCGGGATTTCTGGGGAGCTGTTTTTT.

This clone turned up a few times. V is TRBV2 and J is TRBJ1-3; no definite D call. This CDR3 comprises 17 residues. Looked up from germline, CDR1 is SNHLY and CDR2 is FYNNEI. The V gene lost 7 bases and the J gene lost 2 bases, with 21 bases spanning the gap. The CDR3 sequence is CASTRDTRGAAGNTIYF. CDR3 in DNA: TGTGCCAGCACTCGCGACACACGGGGTGCTGCTGGAAACACCATATATTTT.

This clone was observed a single time. The chain joins TRBV19 to TRBJ2-7; 10 bases align to TRBD1. The CDR3 covers 14 residues. Unmatched junction bases numbered 5, after V lost 4 bases and J lost 5 bases. CDR1 and CDR2 from the germline V gene are LNHDA and SQIVND (reference sequence). The CDR3 bases are TGTGCCAGTAGTAGGGGACAGGGGAGTCACGAGCAGTACTTC. Encoded protein: CASSRGQGSHEQYF.

This chain links TRBV18 with TRBJ2-3, with 10 bases that match TRBD1. The CDR3 loop spans 16 amino acids. Germline CDR1 KGHSH, CDR2 LQKENI. V shed 2 bases and J 3 bases; nucleotides not matched to a gene: 5. Written as DNA, the CDR3 is TGTGCCAGCTCACCATCGACAGGGGGCTTGACAGATACGCAGTATTTT. Its translation is CASSPSTGGLTDTQYF.

The chain employs TRBV29-1 and TRBJ1-2, with 7 nucleotides matching TRBD1. The CDR3 loop spans 15 amino acids. Germline loops: CDR1 SQVTM, CDR2 ANQGSEA. J gave up 8 bases and V 0 bases, and 12 bases lay outside the gene matches. This chain's CDR3 is CSVEDLGQGVRGYTF. The CDR3 DNA is TGCAGCGTTGAAGATCTTGGGCAGGGGGTTAGGGGCTACACCTTC.

CDR3 DNA: TGTGCCAGCTCATTAGACCAGGGAAATAGCAATCAGCCCCAGCATTTT. Residues: CASSLDQGNSNQPQHF. This chain joins TRBV18 and TRBJ1-5, with a weak D call TRBD1 (5 bases). The V end lost 5 bases, the J end lost 0 bases, and 14 bases lay between the germline ends. Germline CDR1 and CDR2: KGHSH and LQKENI. The CDR3 spans 16 residues.

This chain joins TRBV3-1 (or the pseudogene TRBV3-2) and TRBJ2-1; the match to TRBD2 covers 16 bases. The CDR3 consists of 20 residues. Germline-derived CDR1 and CDR2 are LGHDT and YNNKEL (reference sequence). J lost 4 bases, V lost 1 base, and 10 bases had no gene match. The CDR3: CASSQATPGTSGGAYNEQFF. Written as DNA, the CDR3 is TGTGCCAGCAGCCAAGCAACTCCCGGGACTAGCGGGGGGGCTTACAATGAGCAGTTCTTC.

The chain employs TRBV23-1 and TRBJ1-2; TRBD1 agrees at 9 bases. TRBV23-1 is an open reading frame, and its role is uncertain. The CDR3 runs to 15 residues. J gave up 8 bases and V 10 bases, and 17 bases lay outside the gene matches. The CDR3 sequence: CAKRESVGQGYGYTF. In DNA form, the CDR3 reads TGCGCCAAAAGGGAATCGGTGGGACAGGGCTACGGCTACACCTTC.

CDR3: CASSLSGSSFYTF. In DNA, the CDR3 is TGTGCCAGCAGCTTAAGCGGGTCAAGCTTCTACACCTTC. The chain couples TRBV7-8 to TRBJ1-2, with D unclear. Germline V lookup: CDR1 SGHVS, CDR2 FQNEAQ. The CDR3 contains 13 residues. Trimming removed 2 bases from V and 10 bases from J, with 14 bases in between.

This CDR3 is CASSNRANAAYGYTF. The DNA of the CDR3 is TGTGCCTCTTCTAACCGAGCAAATGCGGCTTATGGCTACACCTTC. This sequence joins TRBV27 and TRBJ1-2; no firm D call. The CDR3 spans 15 residues. V lost 11 bases, J lost 5 bases, and 24 bases lay in between. The germline V gene has CDR1 MNHEY and CDR2 SMNVEV (reference sequence).

The chain uses TRBV7-9 and TRBJ1-1, with 7 bases matching TRBD1. Germline assignment: CDR1 SEHNR and CDR2 FQNEAQ (reference sequence). J lost 0 bases, V lost 5 bases, and 12 bases had no gene match. The CDR3 extends over 17 amino acids. CDR3 region: CASSPWTGRVLNTEAFF. The CDR3 nucleotides read TGTGCCAGCAGCCCCTGGACAGGAAGAGTCTTGAACACTGAAGCTTTCTTT.

This clone turned up a few times. The rearrangement joins TRBV6-5 to TRBJ1-4; D is undetermined. CDR3 length equals 15 residues. Trimming shortened V by 5 bases and J by 0 bases, and 10 bases separated the two germline ends. The germline V gene encodes CDR1 MNHEY and CDR2 SVGAGI. The CDR3 spells CASSQYTATNEKLFF. The CDR3 nucleotides are TGTGCCAGCAGTCAATACACCGCAACTAATGAAAAACTGTTTTTT.

This clone has a handful of counts. The chain has TRBV30 and TRBJ1-3; no definite D call. Looked up from germline, CDR1 is GTSNPN and CDR2 is SVGIG (reference sequence). This CDR3 contains 18 residues. V was shortened by 0 bases and J by 0 bases, with 18 bases between the two germline ends. The CDR3 protein is CAWSVPLSRKSSGNTIYF. The CDR3 coding sequence is TGTGCCTGGAGTGTCCCTCTATCTAGGAAGAGCTCTGGAAACACCATATATTTT.

The V call is TRBV2, the J call TRBJ2-1, with D possibly matching TRBD2 (6 bases). This CDR3 comprises 14 residues. The germline V and J ends were trimmed by 6 bases and 0 bases, with 9 bases remaining between them. Germline V gene sequence: CDR1 SNHLY, CDR2 FYNNEI. DNA of the CDR3: TGTGCCAGCAGCCTGGAGGGCTCCTACAATGAGCAGTTCTTC. Translation gives CASSLEGSYNEQFF.